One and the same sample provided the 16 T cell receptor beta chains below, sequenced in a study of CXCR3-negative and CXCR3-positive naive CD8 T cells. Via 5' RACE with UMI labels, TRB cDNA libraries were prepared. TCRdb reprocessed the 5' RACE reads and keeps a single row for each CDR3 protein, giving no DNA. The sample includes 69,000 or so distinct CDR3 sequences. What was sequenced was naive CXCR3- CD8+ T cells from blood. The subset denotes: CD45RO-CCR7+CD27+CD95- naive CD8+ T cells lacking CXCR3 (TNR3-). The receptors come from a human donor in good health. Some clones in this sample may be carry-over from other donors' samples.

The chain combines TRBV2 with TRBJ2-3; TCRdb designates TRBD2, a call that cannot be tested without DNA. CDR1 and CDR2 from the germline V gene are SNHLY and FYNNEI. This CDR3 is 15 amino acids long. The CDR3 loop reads CASSNTGGGTDTQYF.

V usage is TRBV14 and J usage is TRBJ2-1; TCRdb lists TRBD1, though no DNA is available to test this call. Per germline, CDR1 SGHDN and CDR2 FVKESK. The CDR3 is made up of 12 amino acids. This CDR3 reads CASSSWEDEQFF.

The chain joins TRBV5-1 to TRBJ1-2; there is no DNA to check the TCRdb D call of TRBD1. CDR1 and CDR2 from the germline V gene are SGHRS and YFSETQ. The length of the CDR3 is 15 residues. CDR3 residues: CASSLALPGLDGYTF. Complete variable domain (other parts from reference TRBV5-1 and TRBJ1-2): KAGVTQTPRYLIKTRGQQVTLSCSPISGHRSVSWYQQTPGQGLQFLFEYFSETQRNKGNFPGRFSGRQFSNSRSEMNVSTLELGDSALYLCASSLALPGLDGYTFGSGTRLTVV.

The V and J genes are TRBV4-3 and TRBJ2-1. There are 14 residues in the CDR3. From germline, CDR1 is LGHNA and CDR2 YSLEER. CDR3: CASSHESSYNEQFF.

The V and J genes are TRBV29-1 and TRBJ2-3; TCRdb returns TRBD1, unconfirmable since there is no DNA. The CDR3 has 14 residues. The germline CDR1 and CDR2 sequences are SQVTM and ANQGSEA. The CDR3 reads CSVTGGEGTDTQYF.

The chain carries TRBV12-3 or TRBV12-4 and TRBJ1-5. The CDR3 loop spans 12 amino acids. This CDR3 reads CASSPSFWPQHF.

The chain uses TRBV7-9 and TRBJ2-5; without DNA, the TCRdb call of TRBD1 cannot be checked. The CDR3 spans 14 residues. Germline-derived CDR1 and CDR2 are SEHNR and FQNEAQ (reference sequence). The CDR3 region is CASSLGTGEETQYF.

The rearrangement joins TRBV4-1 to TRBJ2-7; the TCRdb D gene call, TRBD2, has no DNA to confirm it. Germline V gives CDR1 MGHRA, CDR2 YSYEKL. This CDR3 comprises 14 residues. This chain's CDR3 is CASSQDRASHEQYF.

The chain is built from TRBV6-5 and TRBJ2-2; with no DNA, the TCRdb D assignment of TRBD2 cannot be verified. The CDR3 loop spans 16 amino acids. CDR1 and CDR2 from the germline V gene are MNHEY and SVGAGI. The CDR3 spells CASRQRVGEDTGELFF.

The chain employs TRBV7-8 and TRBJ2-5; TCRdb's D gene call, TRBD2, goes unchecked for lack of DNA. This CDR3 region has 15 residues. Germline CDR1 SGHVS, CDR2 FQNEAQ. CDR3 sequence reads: CASSFGGRAQETQYF.

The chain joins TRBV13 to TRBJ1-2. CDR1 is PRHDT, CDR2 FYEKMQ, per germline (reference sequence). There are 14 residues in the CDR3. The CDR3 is CASSQTPGNYGYTF. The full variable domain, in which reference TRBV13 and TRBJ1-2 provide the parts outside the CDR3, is AAGVIQSPRHLIKEKRETATLKCYPIPRHDTVYWYQQGPGQDPQFLISFYEKMQSDKGSIPDRFSAQQFSDYHSELNMSSLELGDSALYFCASSQTPGNYGYTFGSGTRLTVV.

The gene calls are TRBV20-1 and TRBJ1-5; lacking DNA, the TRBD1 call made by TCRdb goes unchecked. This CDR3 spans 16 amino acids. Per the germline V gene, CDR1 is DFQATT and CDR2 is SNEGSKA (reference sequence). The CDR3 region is CSARDVRGSGNQPQHF.

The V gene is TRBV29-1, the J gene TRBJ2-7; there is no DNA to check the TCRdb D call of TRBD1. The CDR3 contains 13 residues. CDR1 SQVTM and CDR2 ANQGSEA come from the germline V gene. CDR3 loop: CSVQSGGRYEQYF.

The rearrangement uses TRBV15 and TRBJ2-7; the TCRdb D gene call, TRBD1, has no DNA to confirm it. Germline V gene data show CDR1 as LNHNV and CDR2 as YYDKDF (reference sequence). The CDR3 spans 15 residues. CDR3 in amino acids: CATTQTGQGALGPYF.

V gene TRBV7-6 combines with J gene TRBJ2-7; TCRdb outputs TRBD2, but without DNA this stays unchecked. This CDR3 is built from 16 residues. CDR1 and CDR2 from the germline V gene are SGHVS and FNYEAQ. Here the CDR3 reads CASSYSPSGGTHEQYF.

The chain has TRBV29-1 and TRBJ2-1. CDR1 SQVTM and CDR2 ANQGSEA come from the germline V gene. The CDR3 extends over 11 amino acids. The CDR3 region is CSVVEFDEQFF.